The clone carrying this T cell receptor beta chain was detected only a few times. These data originate in a study of control samples from healthy donors and cancer patients. This CDR3 comprises 15 residues. Germline CDR1 reads MNHEY; CDR2 reads SMNVEV (reference sequence). V lost 2 bases and J 7 bases, leaving 17 bases between the germline ends. TCRdb's copy holds only in-frame clones and misses some; the assay was immunoSEQ multiplex PCR. The sample consists of roughly 400,000 clones, around nine tenths of them appearing once. The specimen sequenced was PBMCs. The rearrangement joins TRBV27 to TRBJ1-2; maybe TRBD1 (5 bases). The clonotype was recovered from a man between 40 and 49 years old with head and neck cancer. CDR3 nucleotides: TGTGCCAGCAGTTTAGAAGGGGCGCGAGGCGCTGGCTACACCTTC. Translated: CASSLEGARGAGYTF.